This TCR beta chain comes out of a study of kidney transplant recipient with SARS-CoV-2 infection. TCRdb redid the calling of the reads with MiXCR, one entry per CDR3 protein. The repertoire holds under 250,000 distinct CDR3 sequences, 29% seen once, with roughly 7% in the top ten. V was shortened by 3 bases and J by 5 bases, with 11 bases between the two germline ends. The CDR3 loop spans 14 amino acids. Per the germline V gene, CDR1 is SNHLY and CDR2 is FYNNEI. The sample holds many counts of this clonotype. Sequenced here: a blood sample, sampled at baseline and around day 120 from a kidney transplant recipient. The V call is TRBV2, the J call TRBJ1-5; D is perhaps TRBD1 (5 bases). This TCR derives from a male patient younger than 45 who had COVID-19 and was a kidney transplant recipient. Some of the T cells may derive from the graft donor. The CDR3, as DNA: TGTGCCAGCAGTGAGACCCGGGGGGATCAGCCCCAGCATTTT. Residues: CASSETRGDQPQHF.